This TCR beta chain was identified during a study of beta chain features in type 1 diabetes. Regarding the study as a whole: A pattern of fewer insertions and more deletions at VDJ junctions was seen in type 1 diabetes patients. Highly expressing activated T cells could be over-counted with a cDNA template. Type 1 diabetes patients showed a moderate but significant shortening of TCRB CDR3s in all four CD4+ subsets.

This CDR3 has 10 amino acids. The germline V gene has CDR1 SQVTM and CDR2 ANQGSEA. Trimming took 4 bases from V and 3 from J, leaving 4 bases between them. The sequenced template was cDNA made from the entire isolated RNA. Generated by immunoSEQ multiplex PCR, the TCRdb table keeps only in-frame clones and is missing some. The sample has about 170,000 clones, 7.8% seen once. Cell sorting via CD45RO/CCR7/CD25/CD127/CD95/CD27 was performed to obtain CD4+ naive, central memory, regulatory and stem cell-like memory cells. This clone was seen a few times. The antigen remains undetermined. The sample contains more than one DNA sequence encoding this CDR3.

The rearrangement links TRBV29-1 to TRBJ2-7; D gene ambiguous. The specimen was central memory CD4+ T cells from blood. The clonotype originates from a middle-aged woman with type 1 diabetes. Here the CDR3 reads CSVGGYEQYF. The CDR3 region has the DNA TGCAGCGTTGGCGGCTACGAGCAGTACTTC.